This T cell receptor beta chain was documented in a study of molecular identifiers for immune sequencing clone quantification. As for the study in general: Replicate runs used RNA from roughly 18,000 or 92,000 naive CD8 cells, which was split five ways into aliquots, and four of those aliquots were then sequenced. General observations from the study: In naive cells, under 1% of molecules belonged to clones above 20 RNA copies, against over 97% in effector cells.

As previously described, bulk TCR libraries were made using listed TCR primers. TCRdb processed the PCR reads anew with MiXCR; each CDR3 protein has one entry. Among about half a million distinct CDR3 sequences listed, 20% to 25% were seen once. This clonotype was found a few times. Its specificity is unknown. The CDR3 sequence is 16 residues long. V lost 0 bases and J lost 5, with 16 bases in between. Germline V gene data show CDR1 as LNHNV and CDR2 as YYDKDF (reference sequence). A CD8+CD4-CCR7+CD45RA+ phenotype served as the sorting definition for naive CD8 T cells. The chain links TRBV15 to TRBJ2-5; the D gene is possibly TRBD2 (6 bases). The specimen was naive CD8+ T cells from blood, with Jurkat cell RNA spiked in. Subset of the sample: FACS-sorted CD8+CD4-CCR7+CD45RA+ naive T cells. This clonotype was obtained from a human donor in good health. Some libraries in this study had Jurkat cell RNA spiked in. The DNA of the CDR3 is TGTGCCACCAGCAGAGACCCGGGCCTCAGCGGGGAGACCCAGTACTTC. It specifies CATSRDPGLSGETQYF.